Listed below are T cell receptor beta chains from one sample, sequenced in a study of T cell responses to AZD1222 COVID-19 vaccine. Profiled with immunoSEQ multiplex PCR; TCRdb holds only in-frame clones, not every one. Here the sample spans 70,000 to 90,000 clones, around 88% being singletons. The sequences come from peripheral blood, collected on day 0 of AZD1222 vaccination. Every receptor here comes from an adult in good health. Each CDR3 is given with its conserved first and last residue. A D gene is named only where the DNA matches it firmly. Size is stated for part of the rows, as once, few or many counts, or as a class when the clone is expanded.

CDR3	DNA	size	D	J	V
CAWSPVGASVSGNTIYF	TGTGCCTGGAGTCCCGTTGGGGCCAGTGTCTCTGGAAACACCATATATTTT	.	.	TRBJ1-3	TRBV30
CATSKNTEAFF	TGTGCCACCTCCAAGAACACTGAAGCTTTCTTT	.	.	TRBJ1-1	TRBV15
CASSPAGTSLGETQYF	TGCGCCAGCAGCCCCGCCGGGACTTCCCTCGGGGAGACCCAGTACTTC	.	.	TRBJ2-5	TRBV4-3
CATSDPRLSGRGSDTQYF	TGTGCCACCAGTGACCCGCGACTAAGCGGGAGGGGATCAGATACGCAGTATTTT	.	TRBD2	TRBJ2-3	TRBV24-1
CASSLELRSPLHF	TGTGCCAGCAGTCTCGAACTTCGGTCACCCCTCCACTTT	few	.	TRBJ1-6	TRBV6-5
CATSRRGPNTEAFF	TGTGCCACCAGCCGAAGGGGGCCGAACACTGAAGCTTTCTTT	.	TRBD1	TRBJ1-1	TRBV15
CASSLFLLGTVGTEAFF	TGTGCCAGCAGTTTATTTCTTTTGGGGACCGTGGGCACTGAAGCTTTCTTT	.	.	TRBJ1-1	TRBV27
CASSLGRGQSYNEQFF	TGTGCCAGCAGCTTAGGCAGGGGGCAATCCTACAATGAGCAGTTCTTC	.	TRBD1	TRBJ2-1	TRBV7-6
CASSRTGFGYTF	TGTGCCAGCAGTCGTACAGGGTTCGGCTACACCTTC	.	.	TRBJ1-2	TRBV9
CSARDGYGYTF	TGCAGTGCTAGAGACGGGTATGGCTACACCTTC	.	.	TRBJ1-2	TRBV20-1
CASSLLAGGYPNYGYTF	TGTGCCAGCAGTTTATTGGCAGGGGGCTACCCTAACTATGGCTACACCTTC	.	TRBD1	TRBJ1-2	TRBV28
CASSAQGAFHQPQHF	TGTGCCAGTAGTGCACAGGGGGCGTTTCATCAGCCCCAGCATTTT	.	TRBD1	TRBJ1-5	TRBV19
CASNPRGPNEQFF	TGTGCCAGCAACCCGAGGGGTCCGAATGAGCAGTTCTTC	.	.	TRBJ2-1	TRBV7-9
CASSQSRAAGGGGDTQYF	TGTGCCAGCAGCCAATCCCGGGCAGCGGGGGGAGGGGGCGATACGCAGTATTTT	.	TRBD2	TRBJ2-3	TRBV3-1/TRBV3-2
CASSVDGGVDTQYF	TGTGCCAGCAGCGTAGATGGAGGGGTAGATACGCAGTATTTT	.	.	TRBJ2-3	TRBV9
CASSFTGGSYGYTF	TGTGCCAGCAGCTTCACGGGGGGTTCCTATGGCTACACCTTC	.	.	TRBJ1-2	TRBV5-5
CASSEAWGYSNQPQHF	TGTGCCAGCAGTGAAGCTTGGGGATATAGCAATCAGCCCCAGCATTTT	few	.	TRBJ1-5	TRBV6-1
CASSGYMDTGELFF	TGTGCCAGCTCAGGGTATATGGACACCGGGGAGCTGTTTTTT	once	.	TRBJ2-2	TRBV6-5
CAWRRPDREGTEAFF	TGTGCCTGGAGGCGGCCCGACAGGGAGGGAACTGAAGCTTTCTTT	medium-sized	TRBD1	TRBJ1-1	TRBV30
CASSLGGTKLYGYTF	TGTGCCAGCAGCTTAGGCGGGACCAAGCTCTATGGCTACACCTTC	.	.	TRBJ1-2	TRBV7-9
CASSESGSGTEQFF	TGCGCCAGCAGTGAGTCGGGTAGCGGGACCGAGCAGTTCTTC	.	TRBD2	TRBJ2-1	TRBV10-2
CASSAQRVPGNTIYF	TGTGCCAGCAGCGCGCAGCGGGTCCCTGGAAACACCATATATTTT	once	.	TRBJ1-3	TRBV7-2
CASSYGTGTLNTEAFF	TGTGCCAGCAGTTACGGGACAGGGACACTTAACACTGAAGCTTTCTTT	few	TRBD1	TRBJ1-1	TRBV6-2/TRBV6-3
CASSLSTGGNSPLHF	TGTGCCAGCTCCCTATCGACAGGGGGGAATTCACCCCTCCACTTT	.	TRBD1	TRBJ1-6	TRBV18
CASSGLQGGGYTF	TGTGCCAGCAGTGGGTTACAGGGAGGTGGCTACACCTTC	.	.	TRBJ1-2	TRBV2
CASSGSAYNEQFF	TGCGCCAGCAGTGGTTCGGCTTACAATGAGCAGTTCTTC	.	.	TRBJ2-1	TRBV10-2
CASSPVTGINEKLFF	TGTGCCAGCAGCCCTGTGACAGGGATTAATGAAAAACTGTTTTTT	.	TRBD1	TRBJ1-4	TRBV7-9
CASREMGTEAFF	TGTGCCAGCAGAGAAATGGGGACTGAAGCTTTCTTT	.	.	TRBJ1-1	TRBV7-9
CASSATAVATNEKLFF	TGTGCCAGTAGCGCGACAGCGGTGGCAACTAATGAAAAACTGTTTTTT	.	.	TRBJ1-4	TRBV19
CATSAPLGLAGAEGETQYF	TGTGCCACCAGTGCTCCCCTTGGACTAGCGGGAGCGGAGGGTGAGACCCAGTACTTC	.	TRBD2	TRBJ2-5	TRBV24-1
CSADRENYGYTF	TGCAGCGCGGACAGGGAAAACTATGGCTACACCTTC	.	TRBD1	TRBJ1-2	TRBV29-1
CAWREGTLGKQFF	TGTGCCTGGAGGGAAGGGACATTAGGGAAGCAGTTCTTC	.	.	TRBJ2-1	TRBV30
CASSIEGGFGYEQYF	TGTGCCAGTAGTATAGAAGGGGGGTTTGGCTACGAGCAGTACTTC	.	.	TRBJ2-7	TRBV19
CASSQDTKARETQYF	TGCGCCAGCAGCCAAGACACTAAAGCGCGAGAGACCCAGTACTTC	.	.	TRBJ2-5	TRBV4-1
CATSDTGAGTYNEQFF	TGTGCCACCAGTGATACCGGGGCAGGGACTTACAATGAGCAGTTCTTC	.	.	TRBJ2-1	TRBV24-1
CASSLEPAGGFTEAFF	TGTGCCAGCAGCTTAGAACCGGCAGGGGGCTTTACTGAAGCTTTCTTT	.	TRBD1	TRBJ1-1	TRBV7-2
CASSQVPLSGSSYEQYF	TGTGCCAGCAGCCAAGTCCCCCTTAGCGGGAGCTCCTACGAGCAGTACTTC	.	TRBD2	TRBJ2-7	TRBV3-1/TRBV3-2
CASSGRPPRGHRGGEKLFF	TGTGCCAGCAGCGGCCGGCCCCCCCGGGGCCACCGAGGAGGGGAAAAACTGTTTTTT	.	.	TRBJ1-4	TRBV4-2
CASSVAGGPDTQYF	TGTGCCAGCAGCGTAGCGGGGGGGCCAGATACGCAGTATTTT	.	TRBD2	TRBJ2-3	TRBV9
CASSLEPFSYNEQFF	TGCGCCAGCAGCTTGGAACCATTCTCCTACAATGAGCAGTTCTTC	.	.	TRBJ2-1	TRBV5-1
CASSYLTGALVNGYTF	TGTGCCAGCAGCTACCTGACAGGGGCGTTGGTGAATGGCTACACCTTC	once	TRBD1	TRBJ1-2	TRBV7-9
CASTHDRGLYEQYF	TGTGCCAGCACCCACGACAGGGGGCTCTACGAGCAGTACTTC	once	TRBD1	TRBJ2-7	TRBV7-2
CASSEMTGLGYTF	TGTGCCAGCAGCGAAATGACAGGGTTGGGCTACACCTTC	.	TRBD1	TRBJ1-2	TRBV7-9
CASSLTGGGTEAFF	TGTGCCAGCAGTCTTACAGGGGGCGGAACTGAAGCTTTCTTT	.	TRBD1	TRBJ1-1	TRBV3-1/TRBV3-2
CAWSRVDSPLHF	TGTGCCTGGAGCAGGGTCGATTCACCCCTCCACTTT	.	.	TRBJ1-6	TRBV30
CASKRTVNSNQPQHF	TGTGCCAGTAAAAGGACTGTAAATAGCAATCAGCCCCAGCATTTT	.	.	TRBJ1-5	TRBV19
CASSFPNEKLFF	TGTGCCAGCAGCTTCCCCAATGAAAAACTGTTTTTT	.	.	TRBJ1-4	TRBV5-6
CASGTDNSPLHF	TGTGCCAGTGGGACGGATAATTCACCCCTCCACTTT	.	.	TRBJ1-6	TRBV11-2
CASSPGGVLAANEKLFF	TGTGCCAGCAGCCCGGGGGGAGTCTTGGCAGCTAATGAAAAACTGTTTTTT	.	.	TRBJ1-4	TRBV5-4
CASSESGDFYGYTF	TGCGCCAGCAGTGAGTCCGGAGACTTTTATGGCTACACCTTC	.	.	TRBJ1-2	TRBV10-1
CASSSIAERSPVEGANVLTF	TGTGCCAGCAGTAGTATAGCGGAGAGGTCCCCTGTTGAGGGGGCCAACGTCCTGACTTTC	few	.	TRBJ2-6	TRBV28
CASSIQASSYNEQFF	TGTGCCAGCAGCATACAGGCCAGCTCCTACAATGAGCAGTTCTTC	.	.	TRBJ2-1	TRBV7-2
CATTNTGELFF	TGTGCCACCACCAACACCGGGGAGCTGTTTTTT	.	.	TRBJ2-2	TRBV24-1
CATSDRRGPGNEQFF	TGTGCCACCAGTGACCGCCGGGGGCCGGGGAATGAGCAGTTCTTC	.	.	TRBJ2-1	TRBV24-1
CATSRDPSDTQYF	TGTGCCACCAGCAGAGATCCCTCAGATACGCAGTATTTT	.	.	TRBJ2-3	TRBV15
CASSPTGTGYYEQYF	TGTGCCAGCAGCCCCACCGGGACAGGGTACTACGAGCAGTACTTC	.	TRBD1	TRBJ2-7	TRBV7-2